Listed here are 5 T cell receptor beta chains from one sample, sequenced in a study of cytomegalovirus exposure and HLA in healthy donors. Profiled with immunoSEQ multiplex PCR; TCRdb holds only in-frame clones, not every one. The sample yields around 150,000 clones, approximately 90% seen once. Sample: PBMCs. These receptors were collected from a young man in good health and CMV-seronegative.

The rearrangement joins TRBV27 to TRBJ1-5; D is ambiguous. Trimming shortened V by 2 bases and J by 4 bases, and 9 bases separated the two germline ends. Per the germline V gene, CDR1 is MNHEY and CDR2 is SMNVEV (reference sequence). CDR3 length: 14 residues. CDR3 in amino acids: CASSLGGPNQPQHF. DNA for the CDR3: TGTGCCAGCAGTTTAGGTGGGCCGAATCAGCCCCAGCATTTT.

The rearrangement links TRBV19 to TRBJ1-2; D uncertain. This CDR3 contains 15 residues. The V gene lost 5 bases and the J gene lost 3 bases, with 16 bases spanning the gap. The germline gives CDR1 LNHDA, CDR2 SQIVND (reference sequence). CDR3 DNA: TGTGCCAGTAGTCCCCGACAAACACCCCACTATGGCTACACCTTC. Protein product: CASSPRQTPHYGYTF.

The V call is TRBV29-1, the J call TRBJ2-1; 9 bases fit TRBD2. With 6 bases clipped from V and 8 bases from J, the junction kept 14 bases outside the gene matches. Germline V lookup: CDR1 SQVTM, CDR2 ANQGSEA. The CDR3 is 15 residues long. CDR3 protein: CSVNRSLAGRYEQFF. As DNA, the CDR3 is TGCAGCGTCAACCGTAGCCTAGCGGGAAGGTATGAGCAGTTCTTC.

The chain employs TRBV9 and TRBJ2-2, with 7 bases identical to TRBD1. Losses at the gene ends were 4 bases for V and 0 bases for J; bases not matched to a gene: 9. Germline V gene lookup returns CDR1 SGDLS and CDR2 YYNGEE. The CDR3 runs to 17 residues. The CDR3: CASSITLTGPNTGELFF. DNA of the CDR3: TGTGCCAGCAGCATCACCCTGACAGGGCCGAACACCGGGGAGCTGTTTTTT.

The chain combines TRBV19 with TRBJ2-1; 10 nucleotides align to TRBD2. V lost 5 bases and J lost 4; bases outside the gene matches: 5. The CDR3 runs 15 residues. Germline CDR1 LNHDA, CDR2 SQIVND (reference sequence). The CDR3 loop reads CASSVGLAEYNEQFF. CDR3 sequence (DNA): TGTGCCAGTAGTGTCGGACTAGCGGAGTACAATGAGCAGTTCTTC.